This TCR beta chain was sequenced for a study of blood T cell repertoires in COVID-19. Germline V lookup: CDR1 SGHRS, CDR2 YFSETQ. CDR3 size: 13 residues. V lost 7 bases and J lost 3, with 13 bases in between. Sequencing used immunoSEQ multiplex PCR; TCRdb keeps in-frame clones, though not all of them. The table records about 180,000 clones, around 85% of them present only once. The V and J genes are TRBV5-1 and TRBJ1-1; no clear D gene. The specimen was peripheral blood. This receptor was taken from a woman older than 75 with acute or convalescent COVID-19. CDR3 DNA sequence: TGCGCCAGCTGTAGGTCGGGTGACACTGAAGCTTTCTTT. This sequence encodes CASCRSGDTEAFF.